One sample yielded the 9 T cell receptor beta chains listed below, sequenced in a study of cytomegalovirus exposure and HLA in healthy donors. The assay was immunoSEQ multiplex PCR, and TCRdb's table has in-frame clones only and misses some. This sample has more than 45,000 clones; about 88% occur once, and the top ten carry 15%. The sample comprised PBMCs. These receptors were obtained from a woman between 18 and 29 years old in good health and CMV-seronegative.

V gene TRBV7-2 combines with J gene TRBJ1-1; no clear D. The CDR3 contains 13 residues. In germline, CDR1 is SGHTA, CDR2 FQGNSA. Trimming cost V 6 bases and J 6 bases, with 14 bases left between them. The CDR3 sequence: CASRRAEQAEAFF. The CDR3 nucleotides read TGTGCCAGCAGGCGGGCAGAGCAGGCTGAAGCTTTCTTT.

The gene calls are TRBV12-5 and TRBJ2-3, with TRBD2 matching 9 bases. This CDR3 has 15 amino acids. V gave up 5 bases and J gave up 4 bases; unmatched junction bases: 7. CDR1 and CDR2 from the germline V gene are LGHNT and FRNRAP. The chain's CDR3 is CASGRGLAGSDTQYF. As DNA, the CDR3 is TGTGCTAGTGGTCGGGGACTAGCAGGATCAGATACGCAGTATTTT.

The rearrangement links TRBV30 to TRBJ1-6; the D is unclear. V was pared by 3 bases and J by 0 bases, with 6 bases between. The CDR3 sequence is 14 residues long. The V gene's germline CDR1 is GTSNPN and CDR2 SVGIG (reference sequence). In DNA, the CDR3 is TGTGCCTGGAGGGTTAGCTCCTATAATTCACCCCTCCACTTT. This gives the protein CAWRVSSYNSPLHF.

This clone is a singleton in its sample. This sequence joins TRBV7-9 and TRBJ2-7, with D unresolved. Germline CDR1 reads SEHNR; CDR2 reads FQNEAQ (reference sequence). The CDR3 covers 17 residues. V lost 5 bases and J 3 bases, leaving 23 bases between the germline ends. The CDR3 sequence: CASSQELSYGTSYEQYF. The CDR3 DNA reads as TGTGCCAGCAGCCAGGAACTCTCTTATGGCACCAGCTACGAGCAGTACTTC.

The rearrangement joins TRBV7-9 to TRBJ1-1; 7 bases fit TRBD1. The germline V gene has CDR1 SEHNR and CDR2 FQNEAQ (reference sequence). The length of the CDR3 is 14 residues. V was clipped by 5 bases and J by 3 bases; unmatched bases: 6. The CDR3 reads CASSTQGSYTEAFF. The CDR3 DNA is TGTGCCAGCAGCACACAGGGGAGTTACACTGAAGCTTTCTTT.

For the CDR3, the DNA is TGTGCCAGTAGTACTGGGACTAGCACAGATACGCAGTATTTT. Its protein is CASSTGTSTDTQYF. The chain has TRBV19 and TRBJ2-3, with D perhaps TRBD2 (6 bases). The CDR3 is made up of 14 amino acids. V was shortened by 4 bases and J by 0 bases, with 8 bases between the two germline ends. The germline V gene encodes CDR1 LNHDA and CDR2 SQIVND (reference sequence).

As regards this clone: Other DNA sequences in the sample encode the same CDR3. This chain joins TRBV6-5 and TRBJ1-4, with 9 bases fitting TRBD1. Unmatched junction bases numbered 0, after V lost 2 bases and J lost 8 bases. Per the germline V gene, CDR1 is MNHEY and CDR2 is SVGAGI. This CDR3 is built from 13 residues. The CDR3 DNA reads TGTGCCAGCAGTTACGGGACAGGGGAAAAACTGTTTTTT. Amino acid sequence: CASSYGTGEKLFF.

J is TRBJ1-1 and V is TRBV15; D not resolved. Germline V CDR1 and CDR2: LNHNV, YYDKDF (reference sequence). Trimming pared 0 bases from V and 8 bases from J, leaving 25 bases between. The CDR3 totals 18 residues. This CDR3 is CATSRDLPGGTLAPEAFF. The CDR3 nucleotides read TGTGCCACCAGCAGAGATCTCCCGGGTGGCACCTTAGCTCCCGAAGCTTTCTTT.

This chain connects TRBV25-1 to TRBJ1-5; D is unresolved. The germline V gene has CDR1 MGHDK and CDR2 SYGVNS. V lost 8 bases and J lost 3, with 11 bases in between. CDR3 length equals 13 residues. The CDR3 DNA reads TGTGCCAGCCACCGGGATTTCAATCAGCCCCAGCATTTT. Translating gives CASHRDFNQPQHF. Full variable domain (rest looked up from reference TRBV25-1 and TRBJ1-5): EADIYQTPRYLVIGTGKKITLECSQTMGHDKMYWYQQDPGMELHLIHYSYGVNSTEKGDLSSESTVSRIRTEHFPLTLESARPSHTSQYLCASHRDFNQPQHFGDGTRLSIL.